The 9 T cell receptor beta chains reported below all come from one sample, sequenced in a study of shared clonotypes between healthy human individuals. TCRdb's copy holds only in-frame clones and misses some; the assay was immunoSEQ multiplex PCR. The sample includes around 550,000 clones, 90% to 97% of them seen just once. Sequenced: naive CD4+ T cells sorted from blood. The sample's subset: CD45RA+ positively selected. All receptors derive from a woman under 40 in good health.

The rearrangement links TRBV6-5 to TRBJ2-2; D uncertain. The ends were cut back, 3 bases at V and 6 bases at J, with 11 bases in the middle. The CDR3 contains 14 residues. Germline CDR1 and CDR2: MNHEY and SVGAGI. CDR3 in amino acids: CASSYNAFSGELFF. The CDR3 nucleotides are TGTGCCAGCAGTTATAATGCTTTCTCCGGGGAGCTGTTTTTT.

The rearrangement joins TRBV9 to TRBJ1-3; D is undetermined. V was trimmed by 4 bases and J by 2 bases, leaving 7 bases between them. The CDR3 loop spans 13 amino acids. Germline V gene lookup returns CDR1 SGDLS and CDR2 YYNGEE. The CDR3 protein is CASSTWAGNTIYF. In nucleotides, the CDR3 is TGTGCCAGCAGCACATGGGCTGGAAACACCATATATTTT.

In DNA form, the CDR3 reads TGTGCCAGTAGTTCGGGACTAGCGCTCCAAGAGACCCAGTACTTC. Translation: CASSSGLALQETQYF. The chain employs TRBV19 and TRBJ2-5, with 10 bases aligning to TRBD2. The CDR3 has 15 residues. V lost 5 bases, J lost 1 base, and 4 bases stayed unmatched. The V gene's germline CDR1 is LNHDA and CDR2 SQIVND (reference sequence).

V and J are TRBV14 and TRBJ2-7; no firm D call. This CDR3 comprises 16 residues. Trimming shortened V by 5 bases and J by 3 bases, and 20 bases separated the two germline ends. CDR1 and CDR2 from the germline V gene are SGHDN and FVKESK. The CDR3: CASSSQLARTFYEQYF. The CDR3 DNA reads TGTGCCAGCAGCAGCCAACTTGCTCGAACCTTCTACGAGCAGTACTTC.

This chain uses TRBV2 with TRBJ2-5; D is unresolved. V was clipped by 6 bases and J by 4 bases, with 12 bases between them. Looked up from germline, CDR1 is SNHLY and CDR2 is FYNNEI. This CDR3 contains 13 residues. CDR3 in amino acids: CASRANTIETQYF. The CDR3 DNA sequence: TGTGCCAGCAGGGCCAACACAATAGAGACCCAGTACTTC.

This chain links TRBV5-1 with TRBJ2-7; 11 bases align to TRBD2. Germline assignment: CDR1 SGHRS and CDR2 YFSETQ. Trimming removed 4 bases from V and 6 bases from J; junction bases left unmatched: 9. The CDR3 length is 15 residues. The CDR3 here is CASSKLAGGNGEQYF. The DNA of the CDR3 is TGCGCCAGCAGCAAGTTAGCGGGAGGGAACGGCGAGCAGTACTTC.

The chain recombines TRBV6-4 with TRBJ2-7; a possible D gene is TRBD2 (5 bases). Deletions cut 0 bases from V and 3 bases from J, with 12 bases between. CDR3 length: 15 residues. In germline, CDR1 is MRHNA, CDR2 SNTAGT. The CDR3 is CASSDSSPGIYEQYF. The DNA of the CDR3 is TGTGCCAGCAGTGACTCGAGCCCGGGGATCTACGAGCAGTACTTC.

The V and J genes are TRBV27 and TRBJ2-1; perhaps TRBD2 as D (5 bases). Germline values: CDR1 MNHEY, CDR2 SMNVEV (reference sequence). The V end lost 8 bases, the J end lost 7 bases, and 12 bases lay between the germline ends. This CDR3 has 12 amino acids. As DNA, the CDR3 is TGTGCCAGCGAAAACACGGGGAATGAGCAGTTCTTC. This encodes CASENTGNEQFF.

The count of this clone is one. The chain couples TRBV4-1 to TRBJ2-1; D gene uncertain. This CDR3 is built from 13 residues. Trimming pared 3 bases from V and 9 bases from J, leaving 12 bases between. The germline CDR1 and CDR2 sequences are MGHRA and YSYEKL. In DNA, the CDR3 is TGCGCCAGCAGCCACTTTGGAGTAAGTGAGCAGTTCTTC. Translated, it gives CASSHFGVSEQFF.